This is a list of T cell receptor beta chains from one sample in a study of blood T cell repertoires in COVID-19. Generated by immunoSEQ multiplex PCR, the TCRdb table keeps only in-frame clones and is missing some. In the table there are about 74,000 clones, more than 75% of which are singletons. Specimen: peripheral blood. The receptors originated from a human donor in a cohort sampled during active COVID-19. CDR3s include the opening cysteine and the closing phenylalanine or tryptophan. A D gene is named only where the DNA matches it firmly. Only some rows state a clone size, as once, few, many or a class for expanded clones.

V	size	D	J	DNA	CDR3
TRBV7-3	-	TRBD2	TRBJ2-7	TGTGCCAGCAGCTTAGGGACTAGCGGGGTCTACGAGCAGTACTTC	CASSLGTSGVYEQYF
TRBV7-2	-	TRBD2	TRBJ2-7	TGTGCCAGCAGCTTAGGGGCTAGCGGGGGGTACGAGCAGTACTTC	CASSLGASGGYEQYF
TRBV2	-	TRBD1	TRBJ1-1	TGTGCCAGCACCTCGGACAGGGTGAGAGAGGCTTTCTTT	CASTSDRVREAFF
TRBV29-1	-	-	TRBJ1-1	TGCAGCGTTGAATCCGGGACAAAGAACACTGAAGCTTTCTTT	CSVESGTKNTEAFF
TRBV4-1	-	-	TRBJ1-2	TGCGCCAGCAGCCAACTGTCTGTGGGCGTCTATGGCTACACCTTC	CASSQLSVGVYGYTF
TRBV7-9	-	TRBD1	TRBJ2-3	TGTGCCAGCAGCTTCGGACAGGGTGCGCAGTATTTT	CASSFGQGAQYF
TRBV2	-	TRBD1	TRBJ1-3	TGTGCCAGCAGGGGACAGGGGGCCTTTGGAAACACCATATATTTT	CASRGQGAFGNTIYF
TRBV7-3	-	-	TRBJ1-1	TGTGCCAGCAGCTTAGGACCCGGGGGAACTGAAGCTTTCTTT	CASSLGPGGTEAFF
TRBV19	-	TRBD1	TRBJ2-7	TGTGCCAGTAGTCCTGGACAGGGGCCCTACGAGCAGTACTTC	CASSPGQGPYEQYF
TRBV4-1	once	TRBD2	TRBJ2-7	TGCGCCAGCAGCCAAGCCCTAGCGGGGGGGTTAGTTAGCTCCTACGAGCAGTACTTC	CASSQALAGGLVSSYEQYF
TRBV6-5	-	-	TRBJ1-1	TGTGCCAGCAGCGGCCACAGGGTCGGGAACACTGAAGCTTTCTTT	CASSGHRVGNTEAFF
TRBV6-6	-	TRBD2	TRBJ2-7	TGTGCCAGCAGTCCCGCAGCACCGGGACTAGCGGGGGGCCCCAGAGGGCAGCAGTACTTC	CASSPAAPGLAGGPRGQQYF
TRBV13	-	TRBD1	TRBJ2-5	TGTGCCAGCAGCTCGCCGGGACAGGGACCTGAGACCCAGTACTTC	CASSSPGQGPETQYF
TRBV5-5	-	TRBD1	TRBJ1-5	TGTGCCAGCAGCTTCTGGGACAGTGGAAATCAGCCCCAGCATTTT	CASSFWDSGNQPQHF
TRBV2	-	-	TRBJ1-6	TGTGCCAGCAGCGACATTGGTTCACCCCTCCACTTT	CASSDIGSPLHF
TRBV18	-	-	TRBJ1-3	TGTGCCACCCAGAGGGGGTTCTCTGGAAACACCATATATTTT	CATQRGFSGNTIYF
TRBV7-2	few	TRBD2	TRBJ2-6	TGTGCCAGCAGCTTAGTAGCGGGGTCTGGGGCCAACGTCCTGACTTTC	CASSLVAGSGANVLTF
TRBV19	-	-	TRBJ2-7	TGTGCCAGTAGTATCGTCGGGACATGGGAGTACGAGCAGTACTTC	CASSIVGTWEYEQYF
TRBV19	-	-	TRBJ2-3	TGTGCCAGCATAGACCCTGCGGGCCCGACAGATACGCAGTATTTT	CASIDPAGPTDTQYF
TRBV5-4	-	-	TRBJ2-2	TGTGCCAGCAGCTTGCAGGCCTCAGGGGAGCTGTTTTTT	CASSLQASGELFF
TRBV6-5	-	TRBD1	TRBJ2-7	TGTGCCAGCAGTCGTAGGGGGCAGGACGAGCAGTACTTC	CASSRRGQDEQYF
TRBV4-3	-	TRBD1	TRBJ1-4	TGCGCCAGCAGCCAAAGGGACAGGGGTGAAAAACTGTTTTTT	CASSQRDRGEKLFF
TRBV12-3/TRBV12-4	-	-	TRBJ1-2	TGTGCCAGCAGCGCGGGTCCCTATGGCTACACCTTC	CASSAGPYGYTF
TRBV5-1	once	-	TRBJ2-5	TGCGCCAGCAGCCTACAGTCGTCCGAGACCCAGTACTTC	CASSLQSSETQYF
TRBV29-1	-	TRBD1	TRBJ1-1	TGCAGCGTTGAAGATATCCCCACAGGGGGGACTGAAGCTTTCTTT	CSVEDIPTGGTEAFF
TRBV7-8	-	-	TRBJ1-1	TGTGCCAGCAGCTTAGATTTGGGGCTTGTCGCTGAAGCTTTCTTT	CASSLDLGLVAEAFF
TRBV6-5	-	-	TRBJ1-6	TGTGCCAGCAGTTATGAGAGCTCCTATAATTCACCCCTCCACTTT	CASSYESSYNSPLHF